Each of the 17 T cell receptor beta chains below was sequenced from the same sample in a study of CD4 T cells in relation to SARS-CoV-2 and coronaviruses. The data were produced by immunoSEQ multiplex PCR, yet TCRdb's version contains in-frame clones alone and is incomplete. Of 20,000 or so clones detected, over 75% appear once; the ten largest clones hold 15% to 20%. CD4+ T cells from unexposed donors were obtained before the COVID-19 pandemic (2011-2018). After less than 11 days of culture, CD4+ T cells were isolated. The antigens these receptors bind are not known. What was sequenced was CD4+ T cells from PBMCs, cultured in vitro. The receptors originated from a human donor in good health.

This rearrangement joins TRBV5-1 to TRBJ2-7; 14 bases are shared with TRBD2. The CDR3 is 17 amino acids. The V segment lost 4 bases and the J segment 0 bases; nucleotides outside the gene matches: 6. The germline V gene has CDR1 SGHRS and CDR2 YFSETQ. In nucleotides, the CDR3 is TGCGCCAGCAGCCTAGGACTAGCGGGAGGCTCCTCCTACGAGCAGTACTTC. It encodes CASSLGLAGGSSYEQYF.

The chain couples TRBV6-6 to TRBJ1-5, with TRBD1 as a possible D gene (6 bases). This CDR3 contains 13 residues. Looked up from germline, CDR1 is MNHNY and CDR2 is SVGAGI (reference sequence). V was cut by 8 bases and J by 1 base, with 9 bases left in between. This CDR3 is CASGQISNQPQHF. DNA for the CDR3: TGTGCCAGCGGACAGATCAGCAATCAGCCCCAGCATTTT.

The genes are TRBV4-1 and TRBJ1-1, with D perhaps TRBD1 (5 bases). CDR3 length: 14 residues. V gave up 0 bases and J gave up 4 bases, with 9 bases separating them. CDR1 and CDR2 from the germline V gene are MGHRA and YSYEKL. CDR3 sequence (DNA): TGCGCCAGCAGCCAAGAGTGGGGGTCCACTGAAGCTTTCTTT. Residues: CASSQEWGSTEAFF.

The CDR3 protein is CATSDFSAEYTGELFF. CDR3 DNA sequence: TGTGCCACCAGTGATTTCTCAGCGGAGTACACCGGGGAGCTGTTTTTT. The V and J genes are TRBV24-1 and TRBJ2-2; TRBD2 is a possible D gene (5 bases). In germline, CDR1 is KGHDR, CDR2 SFDVKD. The CDR3 totals 16 residues. Trimming pared 1 base from V and 3 bases from J, leaving 11 bases between.

DNA of the CDR3: TGCGCCAGCAGCTTGGAGGCGGGAGTCAACACCGGGGAGCTGTTTTTT. This sequence encodes CASSLEAGVNTGELFF. The chain joins TRBV5-1 to TRBJ2-2, with 7 nucleotides matching TRBD2. The CDR3 extends over 16 amino acids. The germline V gene has CDR1 SGHRS and CDR2 YFSETQ. The V and J ends lost 0 bases and 2 bases, in that order; junction bases with no gene match: 4. The whole variable domain, remainder taken from reference TRBV5-1 and TRBJ2-2, is KAGVTQTPRYLIKTRGQQVTLSCSPISGHRSVSWYQQTPGQGLQFLFEYFSETQRNKGNFPGRFSGRQFSNSRSEMNVSTLELGDSALYLCASSLEAGVNTGELFFGEGSRLTVL.

CDR3: CASSLGSSVSYEQYF. CDR3 in DNA: TGTGCCAGCAGCTTAGGGTCTAGCGTATCCTACGAGCAGTACTTC. The rearrangement uses TRBV11-2 and TRBJ2-7; D may be TRBD2 (6 bases). With 1 base removed from V and 1 base from J, the gap between germline ends came to 11 bases. Germline V gene data show CDR1 as SGHAT and CDR2 as FQNNGV. The CDR3 has 15 amino acids.

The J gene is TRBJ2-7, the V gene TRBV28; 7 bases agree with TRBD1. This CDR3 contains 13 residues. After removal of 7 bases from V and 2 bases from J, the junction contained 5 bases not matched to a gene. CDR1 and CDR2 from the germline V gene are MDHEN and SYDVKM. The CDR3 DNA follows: TGTGCCAGCATAGGGACAGTCCCCTACGAGCAGTACTTC. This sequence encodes CASIGTVPYEQYF.

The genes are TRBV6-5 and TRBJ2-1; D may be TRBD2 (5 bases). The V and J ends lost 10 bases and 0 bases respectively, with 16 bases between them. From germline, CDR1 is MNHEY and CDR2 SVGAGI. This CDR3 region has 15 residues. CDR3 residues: CAIQRESGSYNEQFF. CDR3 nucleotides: TGTGCCATCCAGCGCGAAAGCGGCTCCTACAATGAGCAGTTCTTC.

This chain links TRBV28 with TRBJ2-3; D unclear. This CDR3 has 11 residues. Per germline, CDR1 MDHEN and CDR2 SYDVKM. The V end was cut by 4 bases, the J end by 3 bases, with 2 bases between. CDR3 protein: CASSSTDTQYF. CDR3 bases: TGTGCCAGCAGTTCAACAGATACGCAGTATTTT.

The CDR3 DNA reads as TGTGCCAGTAGGGCGGTCCAGGTCCCCGGGGAGCTGTTTTTT. Residues: CASRAVQVPGELFF. V usage is TRBV19 and J usage is TRBJ2-2; no clear D gene. CDR1 is LNHDA and CDR2 is SQIVND in the germline V gene (reference sequence). Trimming pared 6 bases from V and 6 bases from J, leaving 14 bases between. CDR3 length: 14 amino acids.

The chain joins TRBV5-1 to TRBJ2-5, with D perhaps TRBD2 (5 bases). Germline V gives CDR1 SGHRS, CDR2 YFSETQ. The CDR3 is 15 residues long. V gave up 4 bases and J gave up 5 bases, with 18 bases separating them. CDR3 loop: CASSPSGVNKETQYF. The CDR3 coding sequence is TGCGCCAGCAGCCCATCCGGGGTGAATAAGGAGACCCAGTACTTC.

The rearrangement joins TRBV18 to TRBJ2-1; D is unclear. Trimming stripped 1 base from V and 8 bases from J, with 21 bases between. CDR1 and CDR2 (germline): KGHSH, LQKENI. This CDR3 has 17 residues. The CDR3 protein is CASSPRIARSGFDEQFF. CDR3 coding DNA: TGTGCCAGCTCACCACGAATTGCACGGAGTGGATTCGATGAGCAGTTCTTC. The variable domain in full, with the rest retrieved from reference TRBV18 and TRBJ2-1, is NAGVMQNPRHLVRRRGQEARLRCSPMKGHSHVYWYRQLPEEGLKFMVYLQKENIIDESGMPKERFSAEFPKEGPSILRIQQVVRGDSAAYFCASSPRIARSGFDEQFFGPGTRLTVL.

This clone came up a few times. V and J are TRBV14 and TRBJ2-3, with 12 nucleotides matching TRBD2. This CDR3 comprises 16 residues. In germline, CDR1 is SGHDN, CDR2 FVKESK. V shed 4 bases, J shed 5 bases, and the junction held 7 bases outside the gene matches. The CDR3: CASSLMGLAGLDTQYF. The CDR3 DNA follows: TGTGCCAGCAGCCTCATGGGACTAGCGGGCCTAGATACGCAGTATTTT.

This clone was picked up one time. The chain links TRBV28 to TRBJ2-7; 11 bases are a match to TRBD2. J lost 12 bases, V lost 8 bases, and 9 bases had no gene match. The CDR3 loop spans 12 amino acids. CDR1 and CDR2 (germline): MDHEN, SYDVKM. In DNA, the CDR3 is TGTGCCAGCCTGGGGATTAGCGGGAGGGGGTACTTC. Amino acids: CASLGISGRGYF.

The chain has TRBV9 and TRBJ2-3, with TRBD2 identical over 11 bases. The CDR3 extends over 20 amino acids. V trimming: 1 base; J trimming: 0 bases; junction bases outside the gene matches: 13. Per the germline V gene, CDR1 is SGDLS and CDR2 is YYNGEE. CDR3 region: CASSVSGRPSGRYSTDTQYF. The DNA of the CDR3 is TGTGCCAGCAGCGTATCTGGTCGGCCTAGCGGGAGGTACAGCACAGATACGCAGTATTTT.

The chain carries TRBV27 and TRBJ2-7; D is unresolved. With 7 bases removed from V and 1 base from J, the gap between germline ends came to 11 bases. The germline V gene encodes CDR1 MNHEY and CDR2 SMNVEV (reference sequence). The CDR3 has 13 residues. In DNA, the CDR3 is TGTGCCAGCAAACCCGGCGCGTCCTACGAGCAGTACTTC. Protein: CASKPGASYEQYF.

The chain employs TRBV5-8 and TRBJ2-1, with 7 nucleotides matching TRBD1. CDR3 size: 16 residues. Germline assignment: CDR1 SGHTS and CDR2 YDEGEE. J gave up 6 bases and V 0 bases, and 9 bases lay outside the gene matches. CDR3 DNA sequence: TGTGCCAGCAGCTTGGCCGGAGACAGGGTTCCCAATGAGCAGTTCTTC. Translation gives CASSLAGDRVPNEQFF.